This TCR beta chain was profiled in a study of regulatory T cells in long-lasting Graves disease. In building TCR beta libraries, iRepertoire HTBI primers were used together with Arm-PCR of CDR3 regions. TCRdb independently ran MiXCR on the multiplex PCR reads; one entry per CDR3 protein. The data contain about 620,000 distinct CDR3 sequences, 16% of them singletons. This clonotype was counted only a few times. Time point of the sample: newly diagnosed GD, antithyroid drugs for less than 3 months. The authors made the TCR library using RNA they extracted from PBMCs. This sample also appeared in a second study, on T cells in Graves' hyperthyroidism and ophthalmopathy.

Sequencing was performed on peripheral blood mononuclear cells (PBMCs), taken at new diagnosis, from a patient treated with antithyroid drugs. This receptor was identified in a woman in her 30s with Graves disease.

The CDR3 is CSVEFVRSNEQFF. Here the CDR3 DNA reads TGCAGCGTTGAATTCGTCAGGTCGAATGAGCAGTTCTTC. The chain joins TRBV29-1 to TRBJ2-1; D ambiguous. This CDR3 contains 13 residues. Trimming took off 2 bases at V and 7 bases at J, with 12 bases between the two ends. Germline lookup yields CDR1 SQVTM and CDR2 ANQGSEA.